This TCR beta chain was found in a study of cytomegalovirus exposure and HLA in healthy donors. Points from the study as a whole: In all likelihood, a cluster of highly shared sequence variants was a sequencing artifact. Earlier analysis found most TCR beta V segments productive about 87% or about 30% of the time.

The germline V gene encodes CDR1 KGHSH and CDR2 LQKENI. The CDR3 has 18 residues. The ends lost 3 bases at V and 5 bases at J; junction bases unmatched: 15. Comments on this clone: Its antigen remains unknown.

It was with 60 Vbeta and 13 Jbeta primers that the PCR ran. TCRdb's table, derived via immunoSEQ multiplex PCR, lists solely in-frame clones and lacks some. This sample's clone table lists 75,000 to 85,000 clones. Sequencing was done on a sample of PBMCs. This chain links TRBV18 with TRBJ2-1; TRBD1 matches at 8 bases. This clonotype was obtained from a man between 18 and 29 years old in good health and CMV-seropositive. The CDR3 loop is CASSPRTGPDIQNNEQFF. DNA of the CDR3: TGTGCCAGCTCACCGCGGACAGGGCCCGACATTCAGAACAATGAGCAGTTCTTC.